The next 18 T cell receptor beta chains were all read from a single sample in a study of cytomegalovirus exposure and HLA in healthy donors. The PCR contained 60 Vbeta and 13 Jbeta primers. Assay used: immunoSEQ multiplex PCR; TCRdb lists only in-frame clones, some missing. The data show about 140,000 clones, about 80% seen once. Sequenced: PBMCs. The receptors originated from a woman in her thirties or forties in good health and CMV-seronegative.

The chain is built from TRBV10-3 and TRBJ2-3; 8 bases map to TRBD1. The CDR3 spans 16 residues. V gave up 6 bases and J gave up 2 bases; unmatched junction bases: 10. CDR1 ENHRY and CDR2 SYGVKD come from the germline V gene. Here the CDR3 reads CAISDPGQGLTDTQYF. The DNA of the CDR3 is TGTGCCATCAGCGATCCCGGACAGGGACTCACAGATACGCAGTATTTT.

The genes are TRBV28 and TRBJ1-5; 10 bases line up with TRBD1. The V and J ends lost 6 bases and 0 bases, in that order; junction bases with no gene match: 14. Looked up from germline, CDR1 is MDHEN and CDR2 is SYDVKM. This CDR3 has 19 residues. CDR3 loop: CASSYFFRDRGYSNQPQHF. As DNA, the CDR3 is TGTGCCAGCAGCTATTTTTTCCGGGACAGGGGTTATAGCAATCAGCCCCAGCATTTT.

The chain carries TRBV5-5 and TRBJ2-3, with 13 bases identical to TRBD2. The germline V gene has CDR1 SGHKS and CDR2 YYEKEE (reference sequence). The CDR3 is 16 amino acids. Unmatched junction bases numbered 2, after V lost 0 bases and J lost 4 bases. CDR3 DNA: TGTGCCAGCAGCTTGGGGACTAGCGGGAGATCAGATACGCAGTATTTT. It codes for CASSLGTSGRSDTQYF.

DNA of the CDR3: TGTGCCAGCAGTGACCCCGGACAGTTCTCTGGGGCCAACGTCCTGACTTTC. Translation gives CASSDPGQFSGANVLTF. The chain couples TRBV25-1 to TRBJ2-6; D may be TRBD1 (6 bases). V was pared by 3 bases and J by 0 bases, with 12 bases between. This CDR3 contains 17 residues. Looked up from germline, CDR1 is MGHDK and CDR2 is SYGVNS.

The chain links TRBV5-4 to TRBJ2-2; 15 bases agree with TRBD2. Trimming removed 3 bases from V and 6 bases from J; junction bases left unmatched: 6. From germline, CDR1 is SGHNT and CDR2 YYREEE (reference sequence). The CDR3 runs 17 residues. The CDR3: CASSSGTSGGSAGELFF. In DNA form, the CDR3 reads TGTGCCAGCAGCTCAGGGACTAGCGGGGGGTCTGCCGGGGAGCTGTTTTTT.

V is TRBV28 and J is TRBJ2-5, with 9 bases that match TRBD1. The germline gives CDR1 MDHEN, CDR2 SYDVKM. The CDR3 length is 12 residues. The trim removed 8 bases at V and 5 bases at J, leaving 3 bases unmatched. The DNA of the CDR3 is TGTGCCAGCCAGACAGGGGGGGAGACCCAGTACTTC. Its translation is CASQTGGETQYF.

V gene TRBV6-1 combines with J gene TRBJ2-1; D might be TRBD2 (5 bases). CDR3 length equals 16 residues. V gave up 4 bases and J gave up 0 bases, with 13 bases separating them. Germline lookup yields CDR1 MNHNS and CDR2 SASEGT. CDR3 amino acids: CASSGVLASSYNEQFF. The CDR3 nucleotides read TGTGCCAGCAGTGGGGTCTTAGCGTCCTCCTACAATGAGCAGTTCTTC.

The V gene is TRBV25-1, the J gene TRBJ2-5, with 7 bases identical to TRBD2. Per germline, CDR1 MGHDK and CDR2 SYGVNS. The CDR3 contains 13 residues. After removal of 8 bases from V and 4 bases from J, the junction contained 7 bases not matched to a gene. The CDR3 loop is CASQSGIIETQYF. Here the CDR3 DNA reads TGTGCCAGCCAAAGCGGGATAATAGAGACCCAGTACTTC.

This clone was picked up one time. The chain couples TRBV30 to TRBJ2-7; weak D call: TRBD2 (6 bases). The CDR3 extends over 13 amino acids. Trimming took off 7 bases at V and 6 bases at J, with 19 bases between the two ends. The germline V gene encodes CDR1 GTSNPN and CDR2 SVGIG (reference sequence). The CDR3 here is CASTGTYHFEQYF. CDR3 bases: TGTGCCTCTACCGGGACTTACCACTTCGAGCAGTACTTC.

The rearrangement links TRBV28 to TRBJ1-1; D may be TRBD1 (5 bases). This CDR3 is built from 16 residues. The germline V gene has CDR1 MDHEN and CDR2 SYDVKM. V lost 10 bases to trimming and J lost 0 bases, with 21 bases between them. CDR3 nucleotides: TGTGCCACTCTCCTGGGGGGGGTGAACATGAACACTGAAGCTTTCTTT. It is translated as CATLLGGVNMNTEAFF.

This chain connects TRBV19 to TRBJ1-5, with TRBD1 identical over 10 bases. Germline V CDR1 and CDR2: LNHDA, SQIVND (reference sequence). J lost 4 bases, V lost 6 bases, and 3 bases had no gene match. This CDR3 has 14 residues. CDR3 coding DNA: TGTGCCAGTAGCCAGGACAGGGGGAATCAGCCCCAGCATTTT. Amino acid sequence: CASSQDRGNQPQHF.

The gene calls are TRBV29-1 and TRBJ1-2, with 9 positions matching TRBD1. Germline V gene sequence: CDR1 SQVTM, CDR2 ANQGSEA. CDR3 length: 13 amino acids. V shed 6 bases and J 7 bases; nucleotides not matched to a gene: 9. CDR3 in DNA: TGCAGCGTCCGGGACAGGGAAAGTTCTGGCTACACCTTC. Its protein product is CSVRDRESSGYTF.

This clone came up a few times. The J gene is TRBJ1-1, the V gene TRBV30; possibly TRBD1 for D (6 bases). Trimming stripped 3 bases from V and 7 bases from J, with 9 bases between. This CDR3 contains 11 residues. Germline values: CDR1 GTSNPN, CDR2 SVGIG (reference sequence). The CDR3 coding sequence is TGTGCCTGGAGCCCCAGGGGTGAAGCTTTCTTT. Translated: CAWSPRGEAFF.

The chain carries TRBV6-8 and TRBJ1-1; 7 bases are a match to TRBD1. Trimming cost V 4 bases and J 0 bases; bases outside gene matches: 11. Per germline, CDR1 MNHGY and CDR2 SAAAGT. CDR3 length: 17 residues. CDR3 region: CASSFATGIPLNTEAFF. For the CDR3, the DNA is TGTGCCAGCAGTTTCGCGACAGGGATCCCGCTGAACACTGAAGCTTTCTTT.

V is TRBV15 and J is TRBJ2-3, with a weak D call TRBD2 (5 bases). Trimming stripped 3 bases from V and 2 bases from J, with 18 bases between. The CDR3 has 17 amino acids. Germline V gene lookup returns CDR1 LNHNV and CDR2 YYDKDF (reference sequence). In DNA form, the CDR3 reads TGTGCCACCAGCAGGAGGGTCCCCCGGGGAAACACAGATACGCAGTATTTT. Encoded protein: CATSRRVPRGNTDTQYF.

This clone appeared once. The V and J genes are TRBV2 and TRBJ1-3; a weak D match, TRBD1 (5 bases). CDR1 SNHLY and CDR2 FYNNEI come from the germline V gene. The CDR3 consists of 14 residues. Trimming shortened V by 4 bases and J by 2 bases, and 9 bases separated the two germline ends. The CDR3 protein is CASSARVTGNTIYF. For the CDR3, the DNA is TGTGCCAGCAGTGCCAGGGTTACTGGAAACACCATATATTTT. Combining the CDR3 with reference TRBV2 and TRBJ1-3 gives the whole variable domain EPEVTQTPSHQVTQMGQEVILRCVPISNHLYFYWYRQILGQKVEFLVSFYNNEISEKSEIFDDQFSVERPDGSNFTLKIRSTKLEDSAMYFCASSARVTGNTIYFGEGSWLTVV.

This chain uses TRBV7-2 with TRBJ1-2; a weak D match, TRBD1 (5 bases). With 4 bases removed from V and 5 bases from J, the gap between germline ends came to 14 bases. The germline V gene encodes CDR1 SGHTA and CDR2 FQGNSA. This CDR3 region has 14 residues. The CDR3 region is CASSYRGGDYGYTF. The CDR3 nucleotides read TGTGCCAGCAGCTACCGGGGGGGGGATTATGGCTACACCTTC.

This chain's CDR3 is CASSEGGGVETQYF. The CDR3 region has the DNA TGTGCCAGCAGCGAAGGCGGGGGGGTGGAGACCCAGTACTTC. The genes are TRBV9 and TRBJ2-5; 9 nucleotides agree with TRBD2. V lost 3 bases, J lost 5 bases, and 5 bases stayed unmatched. The length of the CDR3 is 14 residues. In germline, CDR1 is SGDLS, CDR2 YYNGEE.